Listed below are T cell receptor beta chains from one sample, sequenced in a study of blood T cell repertoires in COVID-19. TCRdb's table, derived via immunoSEQ multiplex PCR, lists solely in-frame clones and lacks some. Of fewer than 50,000 clones in the sample, more than 80% were seen once. Source material: peripheral blood. The receptor set was obtained from a man aged 50-60 years with COVID-19, enrolled during active disease. Each CDR3 is given with its conserved first and last residue. The D gene is left open where the match is weak. A clone size is listed for some rows: how often the clone was seen (once, few, many), or a class if it is expanded.

V	D	size	J	CDR3	DNA
TRBV6-5	TRBD1	NA	TRBJ1-2	CASSNDRGRNYGYTF	TGTGCCAGCAGTAATGACAGGGGGCGAAACTATGGCTACACCTTC
TRBV5-4	TRBD2	NA	TRBJ2-1	CASSREVVVRGREQFF	TGTGCCAGCAGCCGGGAGGTAGTTGTTCGCGGCAGAGAGCAGTTCTTC
TRBV4-1	TRBD1	NA	TRBJ1-2	CASSQRQGVGGYTF	TGCGCCAGCAGCCAGAGACAGGGGGTGGGTGGCTACACCTTC
TRBV6-6	TRBD2	NA	TRBJ2-3	CASSPPGLAGFEATDTQYF	TGTGCCAGCAGTCCCCCGGGACTAGCGGGATTTGAGGCCACAGATACGCAGTATTTT
TRBV18	TRBD1	NA	TRBJ1-1	CASTPRQGTEAFF	TGTGCCAGCACACCTCGACAGGGCACTGAAGCTTTCTTT
TRBV5-1	NA	once	TRBJ2-7	CASSLEQAYEQYF	TGCGCCAGCAGCTTGGAACAGGCCTACGAGCAGTACTTC
TRBV12-3/TRBV12-4	NA	NA	TRBJ2-5	CASSFEGGETQYF	TGTGCCAGCAGTTTCGAGGGTGGGGAGACCCAGTACTTC
TRBV18	TRBD1	NA	TRBJ1-4	CASSPGTGEWEKLFF	TGTGCCAGCTCACCCGGGACAGGCGAATGGGAAAAACTGTTTTTT
TRBV28	NA	NA	TRBJ1-5	CASSLTHQPQHF	TGTGCCAGCAGTTTAACTCATCAGCCCCAGCATTTT
TRBV21-1	NA	NA	TRBJ2-1	CASSKRSLCEQFF	TGTGCCAGCAGCAAAAGGAGCCTGTGTGAGCAGTTCTTC
TRBV2	NA	NA	TRBJ1-1	CASTGAGLEAFF	TGTGCCAGCACAGGCGCGGGGCTTGAAGCTTTCTTT
TRBV4-1	NA	NA	TRBJ1-1	CASSRRGGGANTEAFF	TGCGCCAGCAGCCGGAGAGGTGGCGGGGCGAACACTGAAGCTTTCTTT
TRBV3-1/TRBV3-2	NA	NA	TRBJ2-1	CASSQDLRDEGYNEQFF	TGTGCCAGCAGCCAAGATCTGCGGGACGAGGGCTACAATGAGCAGTTCTTC
TRBV7-2	NA	NA	TRBJ2-7	CASSSLGSTYEQYF	TGTGCCAGCAGCTCCCTCGGGAGTACCTACGAGCAGTACTTC
TRBV27	TRBD2	once	TRBJ2-5	CASSLDGLAGGPETQYF	TGTGCCAGCAGTTTAGATGGTTTGGCGGGAGGGCCGGAGACCCAGTACTTC
TRBV7-3	NA	NA	TRBJ1-1	CASRYSVNTEAFF	TGTGCCAGCCGATATTCGGTGAACACTGAAGCTTTCTTT
TRBV29-1	TRBD2	NA	TRBJ2-2	CSVEGREKVGELFF	TGCAGCGTTGAAGGGCGGGAGAAGGTCGGGGAGCTGTTTTTT
TRBV5-1	NA	NA	TRBJ1-6	CASSPAYNSPLHF	TGCGCCAGCTCCCCGGCCTATAATTCACCCCTCCACTTT
TRBV5-4	TRBD1	NA	TRBJ1-2	CASSWGQNNYGYTF	TGTGCCAGCAGCTGGGGACAGAACAACTATGGCTACACCTTC
TRBV5-1	NA	once	TRBJ2-1	CASSLFQEDEQFF	TGCGCCAGCAGCTTGTTTCAAGAGGATGAGCAGTTCTTC
TRBV25-1	NA	NA	TRBJ1-1	CASSEWGSGVNTEAFF	TGTGCCAGCAGTGAATGGGGGTCAGGGGTGAACACTGAAGCTTTCTTT
TRBV28	NA	NA	TRBJ2-7	CASSGLYPYEQYF	TGTGCCAGCAGTGGACTTTACCCCTACGAGCAGTACTTC
TRBV11-2	TRBD2	NA	TRBJ2-1	CASSALAGGFGEQFF	TGTGCCAGCAGCGCACTAGCGGGAGGTTTCGGTGAGCAGTTCTTC
TRBV27	TRBD1	NA	TRBJ2-7	CASSLEGQGSEQYF	TGTGCCAGCAGTTTAGAAGGACAGGGGTCCGAGCAGTACTTC
TRBV5-1	NA	NA	TRBJ2-7	CASSLESGGSYEQYF	TGCGCCAGCAGCTTGGAGTCCGGCGGCTCCTACGAGCAGTACTTC
TRBV7-9	NA	NA	TRBJ1-4	CASSSGLTNEKLFF	TGTGCCAGCAGCTCGGGACTAACTAATGAAAAACTGTTTTTT
TRBV28	NA	NA	TRBJ2-7	CASSLVRQTYEQYF	TGTGCCAGCAGTTTAGTAAGACAAACCTACGAGCAGTACTTC
TRBV10-3	NA	NA	TRBJ1-1	CAISADEGVGTEAFF	TGTGCCATCAGCGCCGATGAGGGAGTGGGCACTGAAGCTTTCTTT
TRBV19	TRBD1	NA	TRBJ1-4	CASSRVDRVSGKLFF	TGTGCCAGTAGTAGAGTCGACAGGGTCTCCGGAAAACTGTTTTTT
TRBV27	TRBD1	NA	TRBJ2-5	CASSSLGTGQQETQYF	TGTGCCAGCAGTTCACTTGGGACAGGTCAACAAGAGACCCAGTACTTC
TRBV6-1	NA	NA	TRBJ2-1	CASSELVPLPHNEQFF	TGTGCCAGCAGTGAATTAGTACCCCTTCCCCACAATGAGCAGTTCTTC
TRBV19	TRBD1	NA	TRBJ1-4	CASTPTGAPNEKLFF	TGTGCCAGTACCCCTACAGGGGCCCCCAATGAAAAACTGTTTTTT
TRBV7-9	NA	NA	TRBJ1-3	CASSLGRDNQEVIYF	TGTGCCAGCAGCTTAGGACGGGACAACCAAGAGGTCATATATTTT
TRBV29-1	TRBD2	NA	TRBJ2-7	CSVSTSGEQYF	TGCAGCGTTTCCACTAGCGGCGAGCAGTACTTC
TRBV5-1	NA	NA	TRBJ2-1	CASSSQGAPPYNEQFF	TGCGCCAGCAGCTCGCAAGGGGCCCCCCCCTACAATGAGCAGTTCTTC
TRBV5-6	TRBD1	NA	TRBJ2-3	CASSSGQHPDTQYF	TGTGCCAGCAGCTCGGGACAGCATCCAGATACGCAGTATTTT
TRBV5-1	NA	once	TRBJ1-2	CASSSTPSKGYGYTF	TGCGCCAGCAGCTCGACCCCGTCCAAGGGGTATGGCTACACCTTC
TRBV19	TRBD1	NA	TRBJ1-3	CASRSSGTGSGNTIYF	TGTGCCAGTAGGTCCTCCGGGACAGGGTCTGGAAACACCATATATTTT
TRBV5-6	TRBD1	NA	TRBJ1-1	CASNRGRGLRTEAFF	TGTGCCAGTAACCGGGGCAGGGGGCTTAGAACTGAAGCTTTCTTT
TRBV28	NA	NA	TRBJ2-3	CASSPRGSPTDTQYF	TGTGCCAGCAGCCCCCGAGGGAGCCCGACAGATACGCAGTATTTT
TRBV5-1	NA	NA	TRBJ1-3	CASSLTGSGNTIYF	TGCGCCAGCAGCTTGACAGGGTCCGGAAACACCATATATTTT